The sequence of this TCR beta chain was determined in a study of T-cell memory formation after mild COVID-19. Looking at the study overall: Largely donor-specific sequence clusters came from two donors.

This CDR3 has 13 residues. V was clipped by 5 bases and J by 6 bases; unmatched bases: 6. Germline V gives CDR1 MNHEY, CDR2 SMNVEV (reference sequence). The TCR alpha and TCR beta cDNA libraries, bearing sample barcodes and UMIs, were generated by 5'RACE using constant-segment primers. Using its own MiXCR run on the 5' RACE reads, TCRdb lists one record per CDR3 protein. The sample contains about 50,000 distinct CDR3 sequences, approximately 6.6% of which appear only once. This clonotype was seen more than once but under ten times. No antigen is known for it. Study-wide results and limits: Clones contracting over day 15 to 85 were CD4/CD8 balanced, with later expanders leaning CD4+.

What was sequenced was PBMCs or a T cell subset sorted from them (not recorded which). The sequence came from a man younger than 35 who had mild COVID-19 (a few samples of this study predate the infection). Cell type and time point are not known. The chain uses TRBV27 and TRBJ2-7, with 8 bases matching TRBD1. Here the CDR3 DNA reads TGTGCCAGCAGTCTCACAGGGGGTAGCGAGCAGTACGTC. Its translation is CASSLTGGSEQYV.